This entry concerns a single T cell receptor beta chain. This sample is drawn from a study of shared T cell receptors in the human thymus. The CDR3 runs to 16 residues. V gave up 2 bases and J gave up 2 bases; unmatched junction bases: 8. The germline gives CDR1 MNHEY, CDR2 SVGAGI. Generated by immunoSEQ multiplex PCR, the TCRdb table keeps only in-frame clones and is missing some. The table lists under 700,000 clones, about 84% of them singletons. In addition, the sample was reused for a study of human thymus T cells. That paper adds: It was healthy Finnish infants having corrective surgery for congenital heart defects who were the donors. Thymus specimens were resections from corrective heart surgery. Thymic and blood repertoires appeared to show biased V and J gene usage. Thymic repertoires from unrelated individuals overlapped highly, related research reported.

The rearrangement uses TRBV6-5 and TRBJ2-7, with 8 bases lining up with TRBD2. The origin of this receptor is a boy under two years old with a congenital heart defect. Sequenced material: thymocytes. CDR3 in amino acids: CASSYMSGSYTYEQYF. CDR3 DNA: TGTGCCAGCAGTTACATGAGCGGGAGTTACACCTACGAGCAGTACTTC.